This T cell receptor beta chain comes out of a study of cytomegalovirus exposure and HLA in healthy donors. Study-level background: The 95 to 150 validation repertoires used the same platform as the 666 first-cohort repertoires, a later analysis reported. General study points: The study flagged around 150 TCR beta chains as cytomegalovirus-associated. In vitro testing confirmed a few CMV-associated chains as specific for CMV antigens.

Sequenced by immunoSEQ multiplex PCR; TCRdb stores in-frame clones only, minus some. This sample yields more than 45,000 clones, of which around 94% are seen a single time; roughly 2.4% belongs to the top ten. About this clone itself: Its antigen is unidentified.

There are 13 residues in the CDR3. Germline CDR1 and CDR2: SGDLS and YYNGEE. V lost 0 bases and J lost 6, with 7 bases in between. Among the 110 or so subjects of the validation cohort, separate from the roughly 670-subject first cohort, were the donors. The genes are TRBV9 and TRBJ2-1; D is uncertain. The source material was PBMCs. The clonotype was recovered from a man aged 18 to 30 in good health and CMV-seronegative. The CDR3 reads CASSVAQSNEQFF. CDR3 in DNA: TGTGCCAGCAGCGTAGCTCAGTCCAATGAGCAGTTCTTC.